The 5 T cell receptor beta chains below were found in one sample sequenced in a study of control samples from healthy donors and cancer patients. Method: immunoSEQ multiplex PCR; TCRdb's copy keeps in-frame clones and lacks some. This sample has 77,000 or so clones, with roughly 91% found just once. Sequenced input: blood. These receptors were obtained from a man between 25 and 39 years old in good health.

The rearrangement uses TRBV6-2 or TRBV6-3 and TRBJ2-2; D call uncertain. This CDR3 comprises 13 residues. Trimming pared 3 bases from V and 5 bases from J, leaving 7 bases between. Germline V gives CDR1 MNHEY, CDR2 SVGEGT. The chain's CDR3 is CASSYLTTGELFF. The CDR3 nucleotides are TGTGCCAGCAGTTATTTGACAACCGGGGAGCTGTTTTTT.

The rearrangement uses TRBV29-1 and TRBJ2-7, with D maybe TRBD1 (6 bases). The CDR3 length is 11 residues. The V end lost 4 bases, the J end lost 4 bases, and 8 bases lay between the germline ends. CDR1 and CDR2 from the germline V gene are SQVTM and ANQGSEA. The CDR3 region is CSVARGYEQYF. CDR3 bases: TGCAGCGTTGCCAGGGGTTACGAGCAGTACTTC.

This chain joins TRBV3-1 (or the pseudogene TRBV3-2) and TRBJ2-7; 8 bases are shared with TRBD2. V was clipped by 6 bases and J by 5 bases; unmatched bases: 12. Germline CDR1 and CDR2: LGHDT and YNNKEL (reference sequence). CDR3 length: 15 residues. CDR3 sequence reads: CASSRLGAGGDEQYF. Written as DNA, the CDR3 is TGTGCCAGCAGTCGTCTTGGGGCGGGGGGCGACGAGCAGTACTTC.

The V and J genes are TRBV9 and TRBJ1-2, with TRBD1 matching 8 bases. This CDR3 region has 15 residues. V was pared by 4 bases and J by 4 bases, with 9 bases of the junction left unmatched. Germline lookup yields CDR1 SGDLS and CDR2 YYNGEE. CDR3 loop: CASSKGRQGTYGYTF. The CDR3 DNA sequence: TGTGCCAGCAGCAAGGGGAGACAGGGGACCTATGGCTACACCTTC.

V usage is TRBV10-3 and J usage is TRBJ1-3; D remains unclear. V dropped 2 bases and J dropped 8 bases, with 10 bases sitting between them. Germline CDR1 ENHRY, CDR2 SYGVKD. This CDR3 contains 13 residues. The CDR3 nucleotides are TGTGCCATCAGTGAGAAAGGCCGCGACACCATATATTTT. As protein: CAISEKGRDTIYF.